This T cell receptor beta chain appears in the sequencing data of a study of glioma-infiltrating T cells after dendritic cell vaccination. Across the study: Patients received autologous tumor lysate-pulsed dendritic cell vaccination between about 2002 and 2012.

Trimming at V came to 3 bases and at J to 7 bases, leaving 1 base not matched to a gene. There are 14 residues in the CDR3. Germline assignment: CDR1 LNHDA and CDR2 SQIVND (reference sequence). Up to about 2 ug genomic DNA was used for TCRB CDR3 amplification. Produced via immunoSEQ multiplex PCR; TCRdb's table is partial and in-frame only. The sample consists of about 92,000 clones, about nine tenths of them appearing once. The sequencing here drew on blood, taken before dendritic cell vaccination. The sequence derives from a human donor with glioblastoma. This chain joins TRBV19 and TRBJ2-2; 11 positions match TRBD1. CDR3 residues: CASSMGQGGGELFF. CDR3 DNA: TGTGCCAGTAGTATGGGACAGGGGGGCGGGGAGCTGTTTTTT.